This TCR beta chain was recovered during a study of OX40 agonist ivuxolimab in advanced cancers. Study context: Ivuxolimab, an agonist antibody against OX40 (CD134), was given to patients.

The repertoire was sequenced with immunoSEQ multiplex PCR; TCRdb's copy has only in-frame clones and lacks some. The data hold tens of thousands of clones, with 70% to 90% observed a single time. The ends were cut back, 5 bases at V and 8 bases at J, with 16 bases in the middle. The CDR3 totals 15 residues. CDR1 KGHSH and CDR2 LQKENI come from the germline V gene. This receptor was identified in an adult with an advanced solid tumor such as melanoma, head and neck, liver or kidney cancer. The chain has TRBV18 and TRBJ1-6, with D perhaps TRBD1 (5 bases). Sequences were derived from CD4+ or CD8+ T cells sorted from blood, sampled in a trial of the OX40 agonist ivuxolimab. The CDR3 is CASSVGRANDSPLHF. The CDR3 nucleotides read TGTGCCAGCTCAGTGGGCAGGGCTAATGATTCACCCCTCCACTTT. The full variable domain, with the rest looked up from reference TRBV18 and TRBJ1-6, is NAGVMQNPRHLVRRRGQEARLRCSPMKGHSHVYWYRQLPEEGLKFMVYLQKENIIDESGMPKERFSAEFPKEGPSILRIQQVVRGDSAAYFCASSVGRANDSPLHFGNGTRLTVT.